Listed here is a single TCR beta chain. The source of the sample is a study of cytomegalovirus exposure and HLA in healthy donors. Vbeta (60) and Jbeta (13) primers were used in the PCR. Using immunoSEQ multiplex PCR, the repertoire was profiled, and TCRdb retains in-frame clones only, with some absent. This sample's table reports 130,000 or so clones. Per the germline V gene, CDR1 is MNHNS and CDR2 is SASEGT. Trimming pared 3 bases from V and 8 bases from J, leaving 20 bases between. The length of the CDR3 is 16 residues. The sequence was obtained from a middle-aged woman in good health and CMV-seropositive. This chain links TRBV6-1 with TRBJ2-1; D might be TRBD2 (6 bases). Specimen: PBMCs. This chain's CDR3 is CASSDLWGEKFDEQFF. DNA for the CDR3: TGTGCCAGCAGTGATCTGTGGGGGGAGAAGTTCGATGAGCAGTTCTTC.